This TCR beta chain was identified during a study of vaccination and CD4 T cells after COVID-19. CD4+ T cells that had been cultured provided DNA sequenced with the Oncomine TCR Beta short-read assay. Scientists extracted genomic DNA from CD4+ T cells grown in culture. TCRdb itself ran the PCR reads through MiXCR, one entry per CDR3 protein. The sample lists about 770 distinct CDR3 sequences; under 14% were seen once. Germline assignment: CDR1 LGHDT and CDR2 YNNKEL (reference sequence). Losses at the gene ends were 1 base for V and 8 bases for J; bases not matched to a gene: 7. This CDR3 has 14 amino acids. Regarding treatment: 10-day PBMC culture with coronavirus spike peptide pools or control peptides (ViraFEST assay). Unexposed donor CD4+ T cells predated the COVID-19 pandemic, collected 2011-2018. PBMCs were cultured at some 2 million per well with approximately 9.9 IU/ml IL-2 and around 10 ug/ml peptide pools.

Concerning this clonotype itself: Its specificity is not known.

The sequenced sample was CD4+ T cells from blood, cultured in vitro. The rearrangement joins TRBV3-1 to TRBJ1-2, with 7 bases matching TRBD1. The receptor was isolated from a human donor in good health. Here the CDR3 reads CASSQGWAGGGYTF. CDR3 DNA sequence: TGTGCCAGCAGCCAAGGCTGGGCAGGGGGAGGCTACACCTTC.